The entry below gives a single T cell receptor (beta chain) sequence along with its context. This record comes from a study of blood T cell repertoires in COVID-19. The V and J ends lost 4 bases and 6 bases, in that order; junction bases with no gene match: 3. In germline, CDR1 is MNHEY, CDR2 SVGEGT. This CDR3 contains 14 residues. Authors' analysis steps: Using reference gene primer amplification, nucleated cell counts were estimated. Measured with immunoSEQ multiplex PCR; TCRdb has only the in-frame clones, and not every one. The V and J calls and the clone size are those of that table, but D and trimming were determined from the DNA. The sample records about 47,000 clones, 80% to 85% being singletons.

The TCR sequence derives from a man aged 50-60 years with acute or convalescent COVID-19. The source material was peripheral blood. The gene calls are TRBV6-2 or TRBV6-3 and TRBJ1-6; 7 bases line up with TRBD1. CDR3 amino acids: CASSSGGSNSPLHF. As DNA, the CDR3 is TGTGCCAGCAGTTCAGGGGGAAGTAATTCACCCCTCCACTTT.